This paragraph covers one TCR beta chain sequence. Of the isolated RNA, all was reverse transcribed, and so the sequenced material was expressed TCRB transcripts. TCRdb's table, derived via immunoSEQ multiplex PCR, lists solely in-frame clones and lacks some. This table holds over 700,000 clones, roughly a sixth found once. This entry is derived from a study of beta chain features in type 1 diabetes. Germline lookup yields CDR1 MNHEY and CDR2 SVGAGI. V dropped 2 bases and J dropped 6 bases, with 9 bases sitting between them. There are 13 residues in the CDR3. This clonotype was obtained from a woman aged 18-30 years in good health. The sample taken for sequencing was naive CD4+ T cells from blood. The chain couples TRBV6-5 to TRBJ2-3; D unclear. The CDR3 loop reads CASSYPPGDTQYF. The CDR3 bases are TGTGCCAGCAGTTACCCGCCGGGTGATACGCAGTATTTT.